Sequencing of this T cell receptor beta chain was carried out in a study of Ad26.COV2.S vaccination and SARS-CoV-2 variants. Findings and limits, study-wide: People given the vaccine had a wider spike-specific TCR breadth than placebo recipients did. Marked by substantial breadth, spike-specific CD8+ and CD4+ T cell responses were reportedly seen after vaccination.

Points on this clone: The antigen is not known.

As to treatment: some 19 received Ad26.COV2.S at low or high dose, single or two shots; about 5 received placebo; per-sample allocation not given. Following the first vaccine or placebo injection, samples were taken on day 63. The administered vaccine (an Ad26 vector) expressed Wuhan-strain SARS-CoV-2 spike. Assay: immunoSEQ multiplex PCR; the TCRdb copy retains only in-frame clones and omits some. The sample includes about 470,000 clones, about 90% of them seen just once. The TCR was taken from a person aged 18-60 years who received the Ad26.COV2.S COVID-19 vaccine or a placebo. The sequences come from peripheral blood, collected in a trial of Ad26.COV2.S vaccine versus placebo.

The CDR3 DNA is TGCGCCAGCAGCCTATGGACAGGGCGTAACACCGGGGAGCTGTTTTTT. This translates into CASSLWTGRNTGELFF. The chain combines TRBV5-1 with TRBJ2-2; the match to TRBD1 covers 8 bases. Germline values: CDR1 SGHRS, CDR2 YFSETQ. The J segment lost 2 bases and the V segment lost 4 bases, leaving 7 bases of the junction unmatched. The CDR3 spans 16 residues.